The entry below describes one TCR beta chain. The V gene end was trimmed by 2 bases and the J gene end by 7 bases; junction bases not matched to a gene: 5. Germline V gene sequence: CDR1 LGHNA, CDR2 YNFKEQ. This CDR3 comprises 15 residues. The sample comes from a study of T cell changes during pregnancy in multiple sclerosis. Here immunoSEQ multiplex PCR was the method, and the copy in TCRdb shows in-frame clones only, minus some. The data contain 69,000 or so clones, around 92% of them seen just once; the ten biggest clones take up about 2.2%. V gene TRBV4-2 combines with J gene TRBJ2-2; TRBD2 aligns across 9 bases. The receptor was derived from a female donor with multiple sclerosis, enrolled in a pregnancy study. Sequenced here: peripheral blood, sampled before pregnancy. For the CDR3, the DNA is TGTGCCAGCAGCCAATGGGCGGGAGGGGTCGGGGAGCTGTTTTTT. Protein product: CASSQWAGGVGELFF.